These 9 T cell receptor beta chains originate from one sample sequenced in a study of technical replicates of blood from a handful of donors. The repertoire was sequenced with immunoSEQ multiplex PCR; TCRdb's copy has only in-frame clones and lacks some. This table holds approximately 66,000 clones, roughly 90% found once. Sequencing was performed on PBMCs. These receptors originate from a human donor in good health. Some clones in this sample may be carry-over from other donors' samples.

This chain uses TRBV7-9 with TRBJ2-2; 11 bases are shared with TRBD1. V lost 5 bases and J lost 4; bases outside the gene matches: 9. There are 17 residues in the CDR3. Germline CDR1 and CDR2: SEHNR and FQNEAQ (reference sequence). CDR3 amino acids: CASSHVVGTGGTGELFF. DNA for the CDR3: TGTGCCAGCAGCCACGTCGTGGGGACAGGGGGCACCGGGGAGCTGTTTTTT.

Comment on this clone: This sample also contains other DNA sequences that code for the same CDR3. V usage is TRBV15 and J usage is TRBJ2-1; maybe TRBD2 (7 bases). V dropped 1 base and J dropped 7 bases, with 11 bases sitting between them. This CDR3 spans 14 amino acids. Looked up from germline, CDR1 is LNHNV and CDR2 is YYDKDF (reference sequence). CDR3 nucleotides: TGTGCCACCAGCAGAGGGGAGGGGGGTAATGAGCAGTTCTTC. Protein sequence: CATSRGEGGNEQFF.

The chain combines TRBV7-9 with TRBJ2-3, with a weak D call TRBD1 (6 bases). Trimming stripped 2 bases from V and 4 bases from J, with 16 bases between. The CDR3 length is 16 residues. Germline assignment: CDR1 SEHNR and CDR2 FQNEAQ (reference sequence). The CDR3 DNA is TGTGCCAGCAGCTTATCCGGGCAGGGGAGCGCAGATACGCAGTATTTT. Translated, it gives CASSLSGQGSADTQYF.

V gene TRBV9 combines with J gene TRBJ2-7; TRBD2 aligns across 9 bases. Trimming took 2 bases from V and 4 from J; bases not matched to a gene: 7. CDR1 and CDR2 (germline): SGDLS, YYNGEE. This CDR3 contains 15 residues. CDR3 sequence reads: CASSVSSGAEYEQYF. DNA for the CDR3: TGTGCCAGCAGCGTTTCTAGCGGGGCGGAATACGAGCAGTACTTC.

The chain employs TRBV21-1 and TRBJ2-2; TRBD1, the table's D call, lacks a check against the DNA. TRBV21-1 is an annotated pseudogene. This CDR3 region has 21 residues. The CDR3 bases are TGTGCCAGCAGCAAGTCTTTTATCCTAAAACAGGGGGCGGAGAACACCGGGGAGCTGTTTTTT. Translation gives CASSKSFILKQGAENTGELFF.

V and J are TRBV6-1 and TRBJ1-2; 7 bases are a match to TRBD1. The germline gives CDR1 MNHNS, CDR2 SASEGT. J gave up 2 bases and V 4 bases, and 10 bases lay outside the gene matches. The CDR3 runs 16 residues. The chain's CDR3 is CASSVGYTGANYGYTF. The CDR3 bases are TGTGCCAGCAGTGTGGGGTATACAGGGGCCAACTATGGCTACACCTTC.

The chain joins TRBV7-2 to TRBJ1-1; the D is unclear. The CDR3 covers 13 residues. V gave up 6 bases and J gave up 1 base, with 9 bases separating them. The germline gives CDR1 SGHTA, CDR2 FQGNSA. CDR3 loop: CASRMGENTEAFF. The CDR3 DNA reads as TGTGCCAGCAGAATGGGAGAGAACACTGAAGCTTTCTTT.

This sequence joins TRBV7-9 and TRBJ1-2, with a tentative D call TRBD1 (6 bases). The CDR3 runs 17 residues. Trimming took 6 bases from V and 0 from J, leaving 20 bases between them. The germline V gene has CDR1 SEHNR and CDR2 FQNEAQ (reference sequence). DNA for the CDR3: TGTGCCAGCAGACCAGACCCGGACAGTTCAGCTAACTATGGCTACACCTTC. It is translated as CASRPDPDSSANYGYTF.

The chain couples TRBV7-9 to TRBJ1-6; D gene unclear. The CDR3 runs to 14 residues. V lost 3 bases to trimming and J lost 5 bases, with 8 bases between them. CDR1 is SEHNR, CDR2 FQNEAQ, per germline (reference sequence). As DNA, the CDR3 is TGTGCCAGCAGCTTTGGTGAGGATAATTCACCCCTCCACTTT. Translated: CASSFGEDNSPLHF.